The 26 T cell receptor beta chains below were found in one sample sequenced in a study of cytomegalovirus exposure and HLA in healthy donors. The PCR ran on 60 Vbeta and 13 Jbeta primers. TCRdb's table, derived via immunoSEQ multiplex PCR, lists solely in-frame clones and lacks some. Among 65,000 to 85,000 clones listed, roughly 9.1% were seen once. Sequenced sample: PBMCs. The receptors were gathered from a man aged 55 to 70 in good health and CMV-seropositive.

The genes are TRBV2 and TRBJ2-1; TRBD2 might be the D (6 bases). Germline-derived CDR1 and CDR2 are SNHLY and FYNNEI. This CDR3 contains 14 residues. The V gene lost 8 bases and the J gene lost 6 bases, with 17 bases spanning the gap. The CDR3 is CASSRDSPSNEQFF. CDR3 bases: TGTGCCAGCTCCCGGGACTCTCCCTCCAATGAGCAGTTCTTC.

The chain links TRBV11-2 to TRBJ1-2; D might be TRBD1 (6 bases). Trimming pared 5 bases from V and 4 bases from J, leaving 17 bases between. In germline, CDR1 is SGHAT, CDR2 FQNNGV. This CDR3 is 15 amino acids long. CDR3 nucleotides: TGTGCCAGCAGCGTAGGGGGGGGAGCAGTCTATGGCTACACCTTC. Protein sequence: CASSVGGGAVYGYTF.

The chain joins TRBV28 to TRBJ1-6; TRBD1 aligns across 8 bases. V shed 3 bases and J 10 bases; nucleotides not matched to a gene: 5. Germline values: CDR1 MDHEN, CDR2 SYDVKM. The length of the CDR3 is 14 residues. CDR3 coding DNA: TGTGCCAGCAGTTTTCAGGGGGCGAGGTCACCCCTCCACTTT. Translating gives CASSFQGARSPLHF.

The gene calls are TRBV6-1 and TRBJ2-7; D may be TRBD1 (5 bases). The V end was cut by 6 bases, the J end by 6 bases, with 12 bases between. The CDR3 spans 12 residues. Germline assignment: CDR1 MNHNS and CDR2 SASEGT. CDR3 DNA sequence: TGTGCCAGCAGGCCCGCAGGGTTCGAGCAGTACTTC. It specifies CASRPAGFEQYF.

The chain's CDR3 is CASTTGQGIANEQFF. The CDR3 DNA reads as TGTGCCAGCACCACTGGGCAGGGGATCGCCAATGAGCAGTTCTTC. The V and J genes are TRBV5-4 and TRBJ2-1; possibly TRBD1 for D (6 bases). Germline loops: CDR1 SGHNT, CDR2 YYREEE (reference sequence). The CDR3 extends over 15 amino acids. V was trimmed by 6 bases and J by 6 bases, leaving 19 bases between them. Supplemented by reference TRBV5-4 and TRBJ2-1, the full variable domain reads ETGVTQSPTHLIKTRGQQVTLRCSSQSGHNTVSWYQQALGQGPQFIFQYYREEENGRGNFPPRFSGLQFPNYSSELNVNALELDDSALYLCASTTGQGIANEQFFGPGTRLTVL.

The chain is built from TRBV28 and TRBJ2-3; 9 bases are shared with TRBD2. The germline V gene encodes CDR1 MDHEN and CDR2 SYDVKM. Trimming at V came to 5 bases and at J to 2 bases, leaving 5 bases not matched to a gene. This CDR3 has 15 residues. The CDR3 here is CASSPPSGATDTQYF. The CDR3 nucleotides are TGTGCCAGCAGTCCCCCTAGCGGGGCCACAGATACGCAGTATTTT. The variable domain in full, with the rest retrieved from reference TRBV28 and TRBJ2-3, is DVKVTQSSRYLVKRTGEKVFLECVQDMDHENMFWYRQDPGLGLRLIYFSYDVKMKEKGDIPEGYSVSREKKERFSLILESASTNQTSMYLCASSPPSGATDTQYFGPGTRLTVL.

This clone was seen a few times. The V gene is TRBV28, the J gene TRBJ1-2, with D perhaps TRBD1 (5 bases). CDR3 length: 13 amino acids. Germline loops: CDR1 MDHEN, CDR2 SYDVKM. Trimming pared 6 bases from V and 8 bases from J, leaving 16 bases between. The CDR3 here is CASSTGTVLGYTF. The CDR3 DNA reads TGTGCCAGCAGCACCGGGACTGTCTTAGGCTACACCTTC.

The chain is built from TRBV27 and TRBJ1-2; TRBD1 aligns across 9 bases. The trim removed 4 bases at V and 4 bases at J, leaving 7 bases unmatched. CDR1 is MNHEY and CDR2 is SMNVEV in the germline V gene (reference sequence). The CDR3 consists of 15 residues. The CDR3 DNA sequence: TGTGCCAGCAGTTGGGCCGGGACAGGGTCCTATGGCTACACCTTC. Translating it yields CASSWAGTGSYGYTF.

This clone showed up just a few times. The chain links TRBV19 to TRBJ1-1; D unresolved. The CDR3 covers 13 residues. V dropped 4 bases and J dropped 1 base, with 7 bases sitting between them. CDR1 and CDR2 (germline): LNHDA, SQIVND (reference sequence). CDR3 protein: CASSTRGNTEAFF. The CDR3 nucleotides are TGTGCCAGTAGTACCCGGGGGAACACTGAAGCTTTCTTT.

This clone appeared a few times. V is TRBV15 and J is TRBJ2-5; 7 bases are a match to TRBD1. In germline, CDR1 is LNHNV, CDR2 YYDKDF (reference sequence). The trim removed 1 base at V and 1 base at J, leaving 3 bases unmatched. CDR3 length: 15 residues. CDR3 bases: TGTGCCACCAGCAGAGGGGACAGAGCCCAAGAGACCCAGTACTTC. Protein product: CATSRGDRAQETQYF.

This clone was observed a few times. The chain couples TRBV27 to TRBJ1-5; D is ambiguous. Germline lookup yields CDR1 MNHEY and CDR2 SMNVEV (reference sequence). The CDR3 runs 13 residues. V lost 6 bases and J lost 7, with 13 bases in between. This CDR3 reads CASSLGSGQPQHF. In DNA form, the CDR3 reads TGTGCCAGCAGCCTAGGGAGTGGGCAGCCCCAGCATTTT.

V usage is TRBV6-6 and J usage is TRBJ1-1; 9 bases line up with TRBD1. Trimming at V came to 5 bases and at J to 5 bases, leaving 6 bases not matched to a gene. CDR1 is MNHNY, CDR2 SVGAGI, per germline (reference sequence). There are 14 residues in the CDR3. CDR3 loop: CASSGGQGRTEAFF. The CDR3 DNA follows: TGTGCCAGCAGTGGGGGACAGGGAAGAACTGAAGCTTTCTTT.

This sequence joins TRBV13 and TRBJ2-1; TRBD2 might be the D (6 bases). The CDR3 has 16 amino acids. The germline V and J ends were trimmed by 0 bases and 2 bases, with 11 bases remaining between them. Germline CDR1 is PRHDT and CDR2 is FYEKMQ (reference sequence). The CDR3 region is CASSLGRGRTYNEQFF. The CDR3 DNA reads TGTGCCAGCAGCTTAGGCCGGGGGAGGACCTACAATGAGCAGTTCTTC.

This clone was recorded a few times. This CDR3 is CAGGEYGTPYGYTF. The CDR3 nucleotides read TGTGCCGGGGGGGAATACGGGACGCCTTATGGCTACACCTTC. V is TRBV6-1 and J is TRBJ1-2; TRBD1 might be the D (5 bases). Trimming removed 11 bases from V and 5 bases from J, with 21 bases in between. CDR3 length: 14 amino acids. The V gene's germline CDR1 is MNHNS and CDR2 SASEGT.

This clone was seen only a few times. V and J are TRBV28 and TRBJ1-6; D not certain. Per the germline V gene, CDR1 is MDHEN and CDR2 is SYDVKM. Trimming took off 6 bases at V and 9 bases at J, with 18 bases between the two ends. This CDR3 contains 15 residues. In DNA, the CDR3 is TGTGCCAGCAGCCTGACCTTGGGAGGTCGTTCACCCCTCCACTTT. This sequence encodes CASSLTLGGRSPLHF.

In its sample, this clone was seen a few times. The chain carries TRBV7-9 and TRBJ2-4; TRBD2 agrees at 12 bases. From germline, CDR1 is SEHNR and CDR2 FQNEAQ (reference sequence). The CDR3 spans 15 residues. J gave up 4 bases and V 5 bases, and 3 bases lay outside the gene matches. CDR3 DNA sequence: TGTGCCAGCAGCCCTACTAGCGGGAGGAAAAACATTCAGTACTTC. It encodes CASSPTSGRKNIQYF.

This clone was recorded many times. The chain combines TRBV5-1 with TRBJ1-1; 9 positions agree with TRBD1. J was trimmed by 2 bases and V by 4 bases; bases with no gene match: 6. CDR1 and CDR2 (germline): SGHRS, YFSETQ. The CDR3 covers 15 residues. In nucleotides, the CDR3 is TGCGCCAGCAGCCCGAGGACAGGGGTTAACACTGAAGCTTTCTTT. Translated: CASSPRTGVNTEAFF.

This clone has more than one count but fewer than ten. CDR3 bases: TGCGCCAGCAGCTTGGATGGGACTAGCGGGGGGACTGTCGGGGAGCTGTTTTTT. Amino acids: CASSLDGTSGGTVGELFF. V gene TRBV5-1 combines with J gene TRBJ2-2; 15 bases map to TRBD2. Germline V gene sequence: CDR1 SGHRS, CDR2 YFSETQ. V lost 0 bases and J lost 7; bases outside the gene matches: 7. The CDR3 totals 18 residues.

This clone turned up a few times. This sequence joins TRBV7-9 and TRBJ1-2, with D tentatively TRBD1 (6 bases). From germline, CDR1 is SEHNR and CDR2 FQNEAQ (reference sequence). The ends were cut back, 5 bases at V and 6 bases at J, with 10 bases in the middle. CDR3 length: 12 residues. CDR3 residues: CASSPRQDGYTF. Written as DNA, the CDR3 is TGTGCCAGCAGCCCCAGACAGGATGGCTACACCTTC.

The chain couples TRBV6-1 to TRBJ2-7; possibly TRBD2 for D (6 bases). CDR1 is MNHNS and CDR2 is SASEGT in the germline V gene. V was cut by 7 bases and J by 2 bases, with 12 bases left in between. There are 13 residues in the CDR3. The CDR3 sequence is CASIYRETYEQYF. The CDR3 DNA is TGTGCCAGCATCTACCGGGAGACCTACGAGCAGTACTTC.

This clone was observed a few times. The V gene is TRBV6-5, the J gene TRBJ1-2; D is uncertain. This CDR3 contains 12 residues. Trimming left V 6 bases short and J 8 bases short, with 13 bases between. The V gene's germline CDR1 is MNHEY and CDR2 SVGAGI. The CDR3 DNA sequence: TGTGCCAGCAGCCAAATGAGAGGCGGCTACACCTTC. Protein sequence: CASSQMRGGYTF.

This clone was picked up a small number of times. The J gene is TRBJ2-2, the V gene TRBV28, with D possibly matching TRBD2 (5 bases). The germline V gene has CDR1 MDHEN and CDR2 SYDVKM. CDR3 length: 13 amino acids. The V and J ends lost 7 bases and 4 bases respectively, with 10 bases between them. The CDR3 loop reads CASTEAGTGELFF. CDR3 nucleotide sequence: TGTGCCAGCACCGAGGCGGGCACCGGGGAGCTGTTTTTT.

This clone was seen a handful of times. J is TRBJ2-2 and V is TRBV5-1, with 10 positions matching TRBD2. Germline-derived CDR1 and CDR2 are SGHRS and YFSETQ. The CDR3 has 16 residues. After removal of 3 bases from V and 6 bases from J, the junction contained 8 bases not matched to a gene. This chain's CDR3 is CASSSWLAGVSGELFF. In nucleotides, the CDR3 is TGCGCCAGCAGCTCCTGGCTAGCGGGAGTGTCCGGGGAGCTGTTTTTT.

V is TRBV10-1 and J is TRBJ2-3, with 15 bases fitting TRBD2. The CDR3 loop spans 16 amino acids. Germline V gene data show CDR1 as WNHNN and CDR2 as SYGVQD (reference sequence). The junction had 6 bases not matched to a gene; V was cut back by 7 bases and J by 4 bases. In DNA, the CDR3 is TGCGCCAGCACCCCGGGACTAGCGGGGGGTGCAGATACGCAGTATTTT. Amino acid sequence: CASTPGLAGGADTQYF.

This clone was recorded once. CDR3 region: CASSYTGMMNTEAFF. The DNA of the CDR3 is TGCGCCAGCAGCTACACCGGGATGATGAACACTGAAGCTTTCTTT. The rearrangement links TRBV5-1 to TRBJ1-1; D is uncertain. V was shortened by 3 bases and J by 0 bases, with 12 bases between the two germline ends. This CDR3 has 15 amino acids. From germline, CDR1 is SGHRS and CDR2 YFSETQ.

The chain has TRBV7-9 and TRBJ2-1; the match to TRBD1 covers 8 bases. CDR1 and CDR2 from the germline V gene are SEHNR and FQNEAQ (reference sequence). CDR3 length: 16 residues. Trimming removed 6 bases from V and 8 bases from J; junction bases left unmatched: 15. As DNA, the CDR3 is TGTGCCAGCAGACGCCTAACCCTCAGGGGGCGGGATGAGCAGTTCTTC. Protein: CASRRLTLRGRDEQFF. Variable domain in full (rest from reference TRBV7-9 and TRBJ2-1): DTGVSQNPRHKITKRGQNVTFRCDPISEHNRLYWYRQTLGQGPEFLTYFQNEAQLEKSRLLSDRFSAERPKGSFSTLEIQRTEQGDSAMYLCASRRLTLRGRDEQFFGPGTRLTVL.